Following are 5 T cell receptor beta chains from one sample sequenced in a study of glioma-infiltrating T cells after dendritic cell vaccination. The time point denotes: after dendritic cell vaccination, including at tumor progression/relapse. Sequenced by immunoSEQ multiplex PCR; TCRdb stores in-frame clones only, minus some. The sample records around 78,000 clones, around 87% being singletons. Material: blood, obtained after dendritic cell vaccination. These receptors all stem from a human donor with glioblastoma.

The chain uses TRBV4-3 and TRBJ2-5; 7 positions agree with TRBD1. This CDR3 is 15 amino acids long. V lost 3 bases to trimming and J lost 1 base; unmatched junction nucleotides: 5. Germline V gene sequence: CDR1 LGHNA, CDR2 YSLEER. Here the CDR3 reads CASSQDRIGQETQYF. CDR3 coding DNA: TGCGCCAGCAGCCAGGACAGGATAGGCCAAGAGACCCAGTACTTC.

The sample holds one count of this clone. This chain connects TRBV6-1 to TRBJ2-5; D might be TRBD1 (6 bases). The ends were cut back, 4 bases at V and 4 bases at J, with 13 bases in the middle. Germline V gene sequence: CDR1 MNHNS, CDR2 SASEGT. The CDR3 spans 14 residues. The DNA for the CDR3 is TGTGCCAGCAGTGCCGGGGTGGGGGCAGAGACCCAGTACTTC. Its translation is CASSAGVGAETQYF.

This clone showed up just once. CDR3 DNA: TGCAGCGCCGGCGCGGTGGGCACAGATACGCAGTATTTT. This encodes CSAGAVGTDTQYF. V gene TRBV29-1 combines with J gene TRBJ2-3; D ambiguous. V was pared by 7 bases and J by 1 base, with 12 bases between. The CDR3 sequence is 13 residues long. Germline CDR1 is SQVTM and CDR2 is ANQGSEA.

V gene TRBV5-1 combines with J gene TRBJ1-2; 7 bases are a match to TRBD1. CDR1 is SGHRS, CDR2 YFSETQ, per germline. The junction had 2 bases not matched to a gene; V was cut back by 4 bases and J by 8 bases. CDR3 length: 11 residues. CDR3 amino acids: CASSRDSGYTF. The CDR3 region has the DNA TGCGCCAGCAGCCGGGACAGCGGCTACACCTTC.

The chain combines TRBV6-5 with TRBJ2-7, with 7 bases fitting TRBD1. Per germline, CDR1 MNHEY and CDR2 SVGAGI. V was clipped by 6 bases and J by 0 bases; unmatched bases: 8. This CDR3 is built from 15 residues. CDR3 amino acids: CASRRDRESSYEQYF. The CDR3 nucleotides are TGTGCCAGCAGGAGGGACAGAGAGAGCTCCTACGAGCAGTACTTC.